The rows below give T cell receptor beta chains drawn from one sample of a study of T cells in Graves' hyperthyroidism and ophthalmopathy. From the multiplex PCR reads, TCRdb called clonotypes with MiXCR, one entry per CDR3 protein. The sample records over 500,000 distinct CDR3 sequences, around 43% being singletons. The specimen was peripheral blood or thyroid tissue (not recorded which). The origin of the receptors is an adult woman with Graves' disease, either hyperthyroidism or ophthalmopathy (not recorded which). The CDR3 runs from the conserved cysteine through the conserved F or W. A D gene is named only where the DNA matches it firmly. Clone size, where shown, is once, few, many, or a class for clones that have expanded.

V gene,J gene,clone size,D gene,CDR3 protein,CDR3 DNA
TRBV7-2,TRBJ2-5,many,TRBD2,CASSFSPTSKREGETQYF,TGTGCCAGCAGCTTTTCTCCCACCTCGAAGCGGGAGGGAGAGACCCAGTACTTC
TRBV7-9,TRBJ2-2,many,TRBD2,CASSTSSGRALGELFF,TGTGCCAGCAGTACTTCTAGCGGGAGGGCCCTCGGGGAGCTGTTTTTT
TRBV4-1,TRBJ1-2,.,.,CASSQMGLEGYTF,TGCGCCAGCAGCCAGATGGGCCTAGAAGGCTACACCTTC
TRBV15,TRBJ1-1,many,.,CATSRGGDEGMAFF,TGTGCCACCAGCAGAGGTGGAGATGAAGGTATGGCTTTCTTT
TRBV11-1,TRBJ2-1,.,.,CASSLVVSSYNEQFF,TGTGCCAGCAGCTTAGTGGTTAGCTCCTACAATGAGCAGTTCTTC
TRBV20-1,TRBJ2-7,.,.,CSARDWGRDAASGEQYF,TGCAGTGCTAGAGATTGGGGCCGGGACGCAGCCTCGGGGGAGCAGTACTTC
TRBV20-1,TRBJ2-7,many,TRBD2,CSARDWRGGYEQYF,TGCAGTGCTAGAGATTGGCGGGGGGGCTACGAGCAGTACTTC
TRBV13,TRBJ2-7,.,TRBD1,CASSLAPGQGVLEQYF,TGTGCCAGCAGTTTAGCCCCGGGACAGGGGGTCCTCGAGCAGTACTTC
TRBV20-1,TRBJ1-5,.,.,CSAGEYSNQPQHF,TGCAGTGCGGGGGAGTATAGCAATCAGCCCCAGCATTTT
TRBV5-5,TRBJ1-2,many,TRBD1,CASSQDWTGGAVGYTF,TGTGCCAGCAGCCAAGACTGGACAGGGGGCGCGGTTGGCTACACCTTC
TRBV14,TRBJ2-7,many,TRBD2,CASSRSSGSRYEQYF,TGTGCCAGCAGCCGATCTAGCGGGAGCCGCTACGAGCAGTACTTC
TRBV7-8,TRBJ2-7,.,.,CASSLAPHEQYF,TGTGCCAGCAGCTTAGCCCCTCACGAGCAGTACTTC